This T cell receptor (beta chain) was obtained from a study of T cells in localized non-small cell lung cancer. General study points: Adjacent lung was found to contain a median about 60 of the top 100 tumor clones. Longer overall survival associated with higher blood T cell density; shorter survival with higher adjacent-lung clonality. Tumor samples were not multi-region, leaving intratumor heterogeneity unexcluded.

As regards this clone: Its antigen remains unknown.

Clones were read by immunoSEQ multiplex PCR, and TCRdb kept only the in-frame ones, dropping some. The table includes tens of thousands of clones, 70% to 90% detected once. J gave up 0 bases and V 6 bases, and 5 bases lay outside the gene matches. CDR3 length: 15 residues. CDR1 is SGHTA and CDR2 is FQGTGA in the germline V gene. This chain uses TRBV7-3 with TRBJ2-3; 8 bases are a match to TRBD2. Sequencing was performed on peripheral blood, taken before any cancer treatment. The TCR originated in a woman between 40 and 69 years old with stage I lung adenocarcinoma. The CDR3 bases are TGTGCCAGCAGGGGGACTAGTCTTAGCACAGATACGCAGTATTTT. Translated: CASRGTSLSTDTQYF.